Here is one TCR beta chain with its context. The sample originates from a study of cytomegalovirus exposure and HLA in healthy donors. Trimming took off 0 bases at V and 10 bases at J, with 12 bases between the two ends. The CDR3 is made up of 13 amino acids. The germline V gene has CDR1 MNHEY and CDR2 SVGAGI. Sequencing was performed with immunoSEQ multiplex PCR; in TCRdb, only in-frame clones are kept and a portion is missing. The sample holds a few hundred thousand clones, 90% seen once. The material sequenced was PBMCs. V is TRBV6-5 and J is TRBJ1-1; D is perhaps TRBD1 (5 bases). The clonotype was recovered from a woman aged 18 to 35 in good health and CMV-seronegative. CDR3 protein: CASSYSGGYGAFF. CDR3 bases: TGTGCCAGCAGTTACTCGGGGGGGTATGGAGCTTTCTTT.